This TCR gamma chain was documented in a study of Vδ1+ human thymocytes. Study-level results: Highly polyclonal TRG and TRD repertoires with Gaussian CDR3 length distributions appeared in thymus.

Note on this clone: Antigen unknown.

Sequences come from RNA converted to cDNA by reverse transcription. Multiplex PCR used pooled V-gene forward primers and a constant-region reverse primer to amplify CDR3s. TCRdb reran clone calling via CATT on the multiplex PCR reads. The sample consists of some 6,100 gamma-chain clones, approximately 42% of them appearing once. This CDR3 has 12 residues. Germline V gives CDR1 GITISATS, CDR2 ISYDGTV (reference sequence). V lost 6 bases to trimming and J lost 10 bases; unmatched junction nucleotides: 12. The sequencing sample was made of Vdelta1+ gamma-delta thymocytes from the thymus. Noted subset: FACS-sorted CD3+ TCRalphabeta- TCRVdelta1+ TCRVdelta2- thymocytes. The chain is built from TRGV9 and TRGJ1 or TRGJ2. This clonotype originated in a boy younger than two who had congenital heart surgery. The CDR3 sequence: CALWRNRLKKLF. The CDR3 nucleotides are TGTGCCTTGTGGAGAAATCGGTTGAAGAAACTCTTT.